This T cell receptor (beta chain) was captured in a study of beta chain features in type 1 diabetes. Study observations and caveats: Using cDNA template may skew counts toward highly expressing activated cells. People with Type 1 diabetes carried modestly yet significantly shorter TCRB CDR3s in all four CD4+ subsets. Compared to healthy donors, patients appeared to have naive, central memory and Treg TCRB repertoires that were more alike.

Every participating donor gave one draw, a heparinised blood sample averaging around 120 mL. The authors obtained over 98% purity in all sorted populations. The V end lost 5 bases, the J end lost 0 bases, and 14 bases lay between the germline ends. Germline V gene sequence: CDR1 SGHRS, CDR2 YFSETQ. The CDR3 spans 15 residues. Points on this clone: Its target is unknown.

Expressed TCRB transcripts got sequenced, as all isolated RNA was reverse transcribed. Assay: immunoSEQ multiplex PCR; the TCRdb copy retains only in-frame clones and omits some. The sample carries nearly 700,000 clones, roughly an eighth recorded once. The TCR comes from a man aged 18 to 29 with type 1 diabetes. The chain recombines TRBV5-1 with TRBJ2-5; no reliable D call. The sample comprised naive CD4+ T cells from blood. The CDR3 nucleotides are TGCGCCAGCAGGGACCTAACTCAGGACCAAGAGACCCAGTACTTC. Translation gives CASRDLTQDQETQYF.